The 7 T cell receptor beta chains below all came from one sample that was sequenced in a study of graft-versus-host responses after intestinal transplantation. Method: immunoSEQ multiplex PCR; TCRdb's copy keeps in-frame clones and lacks some. This sample has tens of thousands of clones, with around 87% found just once. For these TCRs, the target antigens are not known. The source material was unstimulated CD8+ T cells sorted from spleen or lymph node cells, sampled before transplant. The source is a human donor who was the organ donor for an intestinal transplant.

The chain combines TRBV30 with TRBJ2-1; TRBD2 might be the D (5 bases). This CDR3 is built from 14 residues. The ends were cut back, 1 base at V and 4 bases at J, with 11 bases in the middle. The germline V gene has CDR1 GTSNPN and CDR2 SVGIG (reference sequence). CDR3 in amino acids: CAWSGERGYNEQFF. DNA for the CDR3: TGTGCCTGGAGTGGGGAGCGAGGGTACAATGAGCAGTTCTTC.

This clone was picked up one time. The rearrangement joins TRBV5-4 to TRBJ1-6; D may be TRBD1 (5 bases). V gave up 5 bases and J gave up 10 bases, with 16 bases separating them. Germline V gene lookup returns CDR1 SGHNT and CDR2 YYREEE (reference sequence). The CDR3 totals 14 residues. The CDR3 reads CASSSAGTGSPLHF. As DNA, the CDR3 is TGTGCCAGCAGTTCAGCCGGGACTGGATCACCCCTCCACTTT.

There are a few counts of this clone. The rearrangement joins TRBV10-3 to TRBJ1-2; the D gene is possibly TRBD1 (5 bases). The germline V gene encodes CDR1 ENHRY and CDR2 SYGVKD. V was trimmed by 3 bases and J by 4 bases, leaving 15 bases between them. The CDR3 loop spans 15 amino acids. CDR3 amino acids: CAISDSITGTYGYTF. The DNA for the CDR3 is TGTGCCATCAGTGATTCGATAACAGGAACCTATGGCTACACCTTC.

This clone has only one observation. The V and J genes are TRBV28 and TRBJ1-6; a possible D gene is TRBD1 (5 bases). This CDR3 has 15 residues. V was cut by 2 bases and J by 10 bases, with 15 bases left in between. Germline V gives CDR1 MDHEN, CDR2 SYDVKM. Written as DNA, the CDR3 is TGTGCCAGCAGTTTAGGCCAGGGCGAAGCCTCACCCCTCCACTTT. Translation gives CASSLGQGEASPLHF.

J is TRBJ2-3 and V is TRBV28, with a tentative D call TRBD2 (5 bases). The CDR3 runs to 14 residues. Between the trimmed V and J ends, which lost 2 bases and 0 bases, there was a span of 6 bases. Per germline, CDR1 MDHEN and CDR2 SYDVKM. This CDR3 reads CASSLTGSTDTQYF. The CDR3 DNA reads as TGTGCCAGCAGTTTAACGGGGAGCACAGATACGCAGTATTTT.

V and J are TRBV27 and TRBJ2-3; TRBD2 aligns across 8 bases. Germline V gives CDR1 MNHEY, CDR2 SMNVEV (reference sequence). V shed 4 bases and J 1 base; nucleotides not matched to a gene: 7. The CDR3 length is 16 residues. The CDR3 DNA reads TGTGCCAGCAGTTCGTTAGGCGGGGGGCGCACAGATACGCAGTATTTT. It translates to CASSSLGGGRTDTQYF.

The chain joins TRBV11-2 to TRBJ2-2, with unresolved D. V was pared by 4 bases and J by 2 bases, with 5 bases between. Germline CDR1 SGHAT, CDR2 FQNNGV. The CDR3 contains 13 residues. The CDR3 protein is CASSSVNTGELFF. The CDR3 DNA is TGTGCCAGCAGCTCCGTAAACACCGGGGAGCTGTTTTTT. The whole variable domain, remainder taken from reference TRBV11-2 and TRBJ2-2, is EAGVAQSPRYKIIEKRQSVAFWCNPISGHATLYWYQQILGQGPKLLIQFQNNGVVDDSQLPKDRFSAERLKGVDSTLKIQPAKLEDSAVYLCASSSVNTGELFFGEGSRLTVL.